The sequence of this T cell receptor (beta chain) was determined in a study of blood T cell repertoires in COVID-19. Germline assignment: CDR1 MDHEN and CDR2 SYDVKM. This CDR3 region has 14 residues. V lost 8 bases and J lost 2; bases outside the gene matches: 7. Method: immunoSEQ multiplex PCR; TCRdb's copy keeps in-frame clones and lacks some. This table holds about 280,000 clones, around 90% found once. The chain joins TRBV28 to TRBJ1-2; 8 positions match TRBD1. Material for sequencing was PBMCs or T cells enriched from blood (not recorded which). This TCR derives from a woman aged 40 to 50 who had recovered from COVID-19. The CDR3 protein is CASGGRGRNYGYTF. In DNA, the CDR3 is TGTGCCAGCGGGGGCAGGGGGCGCAACTATGGCTACACCTTC.